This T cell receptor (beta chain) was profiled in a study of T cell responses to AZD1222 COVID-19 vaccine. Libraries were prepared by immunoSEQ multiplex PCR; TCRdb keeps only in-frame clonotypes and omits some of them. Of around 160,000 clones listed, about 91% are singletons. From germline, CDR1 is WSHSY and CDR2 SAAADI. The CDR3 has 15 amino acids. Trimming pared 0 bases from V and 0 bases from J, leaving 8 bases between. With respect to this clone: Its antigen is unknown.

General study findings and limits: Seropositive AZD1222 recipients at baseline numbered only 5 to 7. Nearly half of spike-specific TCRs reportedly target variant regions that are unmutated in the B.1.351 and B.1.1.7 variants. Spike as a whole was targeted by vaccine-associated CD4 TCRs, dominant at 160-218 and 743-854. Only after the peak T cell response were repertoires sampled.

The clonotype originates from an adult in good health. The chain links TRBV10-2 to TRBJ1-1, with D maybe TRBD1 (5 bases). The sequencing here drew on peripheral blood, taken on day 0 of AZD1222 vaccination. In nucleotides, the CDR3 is TGCGCCAGCAGTGAGTCGACCAGGGTGAACACTGAAGCTTTCTTT. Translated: CASSESTRVNTEAFF.